Listed below are T cell receptor beta chains from one sample, sequenced in a study of blood T cells in healthy people across ages. In TCRdb, the 5' RACE reads were re-called with MiXCR into one record per CDR3 protein. The sample has fewer than 800,000 distinct CDR3 sequences, 20% to 25% seen once. Sequencing was done on a sample of blood. These receptor sequences come from a man between 65 and 85 years old in good health. Each CDR3 is given with its conserved first and last residue. The D gene is left open where the match is weak. Size is stated for part of the rows, as once, few or many counts, or as a class when the clone is expanded.

16	TRBV11-1	TRBD2	TRBJ2-1	NA	CASSLERLAFYNEQFF	TGTGCCAGCAGCTTAGAGAGACTAGCGTTCTACAATGAGCAGTTCTTC
17	TRBV6-2/TRBV6-3	TRBD1	TRBJ1-5	NA	CASSPGGRGQSNQPQHF	TGTGCCAGCAGTCCAGGGGGGAGGGGACAAAGCAATCAGCCCCAGCATTTT
13	TRBV7-3	NA	TRBJ1-2	NA	CASPYEKAGGYTF	TGTGCCAGCCCCTATGAGAAGGCGGGAGGCTACACCTTC
19	TRBV20-1	NA	TRBJ2-1	NA	CSARDNKVGRGKRDNEQFF	TGCAGTGCTAGAGATAATAAGGTGGGCAGGGGAAAAAGGGACAATGAGCAGTTCTTC
13	TRBV5-6	NA	TRBJ1-1	NA	CASSLSGFTEAFF	TGTGCCAGCAGCTTGTCGGGGTTCACTGAAGCTTTCTTT
19	TRBV10-3	TRBD2	TRBJ2-2	NA	CAISDPEGAGAARTGELFF	TGTGCCATCAGTGACCCAGAAGGAGCGGGAGCGGCGAGAACCGGGGAGCTGTTTTTT
15	TRBV25-1	NA	TRBJ1-4	few	CASSESLGGTEKLFF	TGTGCCAGCAGTGAATCGTTGGGGGGCACTGAAAAACTGTTTTTT
14	TRBV28	NA	TRBJ2-7	few	CASSLVGGRNEQYF	TGTGCCAGCAGTTTAGTGGGGGGCAGGAACGAGCAGTACTTC
20	TRBV7-2	TRBD2	TRBJ2-1	NA	CASSLAPHRGTSGTYNEQFF	TGTGCCAGCAGCTTAGCGCCTCACAGGGGAACTAGCGGGACCTACAATGAGCAGTTCTTC
17	TRBV28	NA	TRBJ1-5	few	CASSSPRAEGLNQPQHF	TGTGCCAGCAGTTCCCCCAGGGCCGAGGGATTGAATCAGCCCCAGCATTTT
13	TRBV10-3	TRBD1	TRBJ1-4	NA	CAIRDSLNEKLFF	TGTGCCATCCGGGACAGCCTTAATGAAAAACTGTTTTTT
13	TRBV29-1	NA	TRBJ2-4	few	CSVRPGSKNIQYF	TGCAGCGTCCGCCCAGGCTCCAAAAACATTCAGTACTTC
16	TRBV12-3/TRBV12-4	NA	TRBJ2-3	few	CASSPDRVLPTDTQYF	TGTGCCAGCAGCCCCGATCGGGTTTTACCCACAGATACGCAGTATTTT
14	TRBV12-3/TRBV12-4	NA	TRBJ2-5	few	CASSLVLGRETQYF	TGTGCCAGCAGTTTAGTACTAGGACGGGAGACCCAGTACTTC
15	TRBV20-1	NA	TRBJ1-5	once	CSARDGEGTNQPQHF	TGCAGTGCTAGAGATGGGGAGGGGACAAATCAGCCCCAGCATTTT
14	TRBV14	NA	TRBJ2-5	NA	CASSQRRSQETQYF	TGTGCCAGCAGCCAGAGGCGGTCCCAAGAGACCCAGTACTTC
10	TRBV11-2	NA	TRBJ2-7	many	CASAAYEQYF	TGTGCCAGCGCTGCCTACGAGCAGTACTTC
11	TRBV29-1	NA	TRBJ1-1	few	CSGSVATEAFF	TGCAGCGGGTCGGTGGCCACTGAAGCTTTCTTT
16	TRBV4-3	NA	TRBJ1-4	few	CASSQASGLTNEKLFF	TGCGCCAGCAGCCAAGCTTCCGGGCTCACTAATGAAAAACTGTTTTTT
13	TRBV19	NA	TRBJ2-5	many	CASSGVGQETQYF	TGTGCCAGTTCCGGGGTCGGTCAAGAGACCCAGTACTTC
14	TRBV11-1	NA	TRBJ1-1	few	CASSLARPPGEAFF	TGTGCCAGCAGCTTAGCGCGGCCTCCCGGTGAAGCTTTCTTT
14	TRBV6-1	TRBD1	TRBJ2-4	NA	CASSEPGQGNIQYF	TGTGCCAGCAGTGAACCTGGACAGGGTAACATTCAGTACTTC
15	TRBV6-5	NA	TRBJ1-2	NA	CASSYSGVANDGYTF	TGTGCCAGCAGTTACTCTGGGGTAGCTAACGATGGCTACACCTTC
17	TRBV15	NA	TRBJ2-6	NA	CATSRVRVGSGANVLTF	TGTGCCACCAGCAGAGTCCGGGTCGGCTCTGGGGCCAACGTCCTGACTTTC
17	TRBV9	NA	TRBJ1-6	few	CASSVAPEGDRNSPLHF	TGTGCCAGCAGCGTAGCCCCAGAGGGCGATCGGAATTCACCCCTCCACTTT
13	TRBV7-2	TRBD1	TRBJ2-5	NA	CASSTPGGSTQYF	TGTGCCAGCAGCACCCCAGGGGGCAGTACCCAGTACTTC
14	TRBV7-8	NA	TRBJ1-4	NA	CASSRPGLGEKLFF	TGTGCCAGCAGCCGACCGGGACTGGGGGAAAAACTGTTTTTT
13	TRBV19	TRBD1	TRBJ2-5	few	CASQGQGMGEQYF	TGTGCCAGCCAGGGACAGGGAATGGGGGAGCAGTACTTC
12	TRBV3-1	NA	TRBJ1-2	NA	CATGGRSHGYTF	TGTGCCACCGGGGGGCGTAGTCATGGCTACACCTTC
14	TRBV4-1	NA	TRBJ2-5	few	CASSQDGAKETQYF	TGCGCCAGCAGCCAAGATGGGGCAAAAGAGACCCAGTACTTC
14	TRBV7-6	NA	TRBJ2-5	few	CASSRPGLEETQYF	TGTGCCAGCAGCCGTCCGGGACTCGAAGAGACCCAGTACTTC
14	TRBV3-1	TRBD2	TRBJ2-7	few	CASSHARLAYEQYF	TGTGCCAGCAGCCACGCCAGACTAGCCTACGAGCAGTACTTT
15	TRBV12-3/TRBV12-4	TRBD2	TRBJ2-7	few	CASSLAGLAPYEQYF	TGTGCCAGCAGTTTAGCTGGACTAGCGCCCTACGAGCAGTACTTC
18	TRBV21-1	NA	TRBJ2-6	NA	CASSKKGRDLSGANVLTF	TGTGCCAGCAGCAAAAAGGGCAGAGACTTATCTGGGGCCAACGTCCTGACTTTC
14	TRBV29-1	TRBD1	TRBJ2-3	many	CSVDDRGLTDTQYF	TGCAGCGTTGATGACAGGGGGCTGACAGATACGCAGTATTTT
13	TRBV25-1	TRBD1	TRBJ1-1	few	CASSATGVTEAFF	TGTGCCAGCAGTGCGACAGGGGTTACTGAAGCTTTCTTT
16	TRBV28	TRBD1	TRBJ2-1	NA	CASRPSRGQAYNEQFF	TGTGCCAGCAGACCGTCAAGAGGACAGGCCTACAATGAGCAGTTCTTC
17	TRBV25-1	TRBD2	TRBJ2-5	NA	CASSGGASGRDQETQYF	TGTGCCAGCAGTGGGGGGGCCAGCGGGAGGGATCAAGAGACCCAGTACTTC
14	TRBV20-1	NA	TRBJ2-2	NA	CSASSASQGGELFF	TGCAGTGCTAGTAGCGCGTCCCAGGGCGGGGAGCTGTTTTTT
15	TRBV25-1	NA	TRBJ1-3	few	CASSPGTTSGNTIYF	TGTGCCAGCAGCCCCGGGACAACCTCTGGAAACACCATATATTTT
15	TRBV4-1	NA	TRBJ1-1	few	CASSQVSAPVTEAFF	TGCGCCAGCAGCCAAGTTTCAGCCCCGGTCACTGAAGCTTTCTTT
15	TRBV4-3	NA	TRBJ2-7	NA	CASSQEQGPSYEQYF	TGCGCCAGCAGCCAAGAGCAGGGGCCCTCCTACGAGCAGTACTTC
14	TRBV29-1	TRBD2	TRBJ2-3	many	CSVELAGDSDTQYF	TGCAGCGTTGAACTAGCGGGAGATTCAGATACGCAGTATTTT
14	TRBV27	TRBD1	TRBJ2-7	NA	CASSPGTGGREQYF	TGTGCCAGCAGCCCCGGGACAGGGGGCCGTGAGCAGTACTTC
14	TRBV21-1	NA	TRBJ2-1	NA	CASSFRDSLNEQFF	TGTGCCAGCAGCTTCCGGGACTCCTTAAATGAGCAGTTCTTC
15	TRBV20-1	NA	TRBJ1-5	NA	CSARDRGLSNQPQHF	TGCAGTGCTAGAGATCGGGGACTCAGCAATCAGCCCCAGCATTTT
16	TRBV25-1	TRBD2	TRBJ2-3	NA	CASSAKGLAATDTQYF	TGTGCCAGCAGTGCGAAGGGGCTAGCGGCCACAGATACGCAGTATTTT
14	TRBV20-1	NA	TRBJ2-2	NA	CSARNPFSTGELFF	TGCAGTGCTAGAAATCCCTTCTCCACCGGGGAGCTGTTTTTT
13	TRBV5-1	TRBD2	TRBJ2-5	few	CASSREVAETQYF	TGCGCCAGCAGCCGGGAGGTCGCAGAGACCCAGTACTTC
14	TRBV29-1	TRBD2	TRBJ2-1	few	CSVNSGRVYNEQFF	TGCAGCGTTAATAGCGGGAGAGTCTACAATGAGCAGTTCTTC
14	TRBV28	TRBD2	TRBJ2-3	NA	CASSLWTSGRRGYF	TGTGCCAGCAGTTTATGGACTAGCGGGCGGCGCGGGTATTTT
17	TRBV20-1	TRBD2	TRBJ2-1	NA	CSARVQLGGSSYNEQFF	TGCAGTGCTAGAGTCCAGCTGGGGGGGAGCTCCTACAATGAGCAGTTCTTC
15	TRBV2	TRBD1	TRBJ2-3	NA	CASTLNRGLGDTQYF	TGTGCCAGCACCCTAAACAGGGGGCTGGGAGATACGCAGTATTTT
14	TRBV4-3	TRBD2	TRBJ2-1	NA	CAGSQVGGAAQQFF	TGCGCCGGCAGCCAAGTGGGAGGGGCCGCGCAACAGTTCTTC
14	TRBV20-1	NA	TRBJ2-1	NA	CSARDASSYNEQFF	TGCAGTGCTAGGGACGCCAGCTCCTACAATGAGCAGTTCTTC
13	TRBV7-2	NA	TRBJ2-3	few	CASSLSGRDTQYF	TGTGCCAGCAGCTTATCGGGGAGAGATACGCAGTATTTT